A single sample gave rise to the 30 T cell receptor beta chains below, sequenced in a study of blood T cells in healthy people across ages. A second PCR, run for about 7 to 11 cycles, used a sample-barcoded 5' primer plus a J-beta primer mix. TCRdb re-called the 5' RACE reads through MiXCR, storing one row per CDR3 protein. The repertoire holds about 830,000 distinct CDR3 sequences, approximately 65% seen once, with roughly 25% in the top ten. The sequencing sample was made of blood. The receptors stem from a man aged 30-40 years in good health.

CDR3 loop: CASSDAHRGGRQETQFF. The DNA of the CDR3 is TGTGCCAGCAGTGACGCCCACAGGGGAGGCCGACAAGAGACCCAGTTCTTC. The chain recombines TRBV25-1 with TRBJ2-1; weak D call: TRBD1 (7 bases). V was pared by 3 bases and J by 13 bases, with 28 bases between. Per germline, CDR1 MGHDK and CDR2 SYGVNS. The CDR3 consists of 17 residues.

The table lists this clonotype with a few counts. The chain couples TRBV28 to TRBJ1-6; D not certain. Between the trimmed V and J ends, which lost 5 bases and 6 bases, there was a span of 8 bases. Germline CDR1 and CDR2: MDHEN and SYDVKM. The CDR3 is made up of 13 amino acids. This CDR3 is CASSRQINSPLHF. The CDR3 DNA reads TGTGCCAGCAGTCGGCAGATTAATTCACCCCTCCACTTT.

The V gene is TRBV20-1, the J gene TRBJ2-5; D gene unclear. The CDR3 contains 12 residues. Looked up from germline, CDR1 is DFQATT and CDR2 is SNEGSKA (reference sequence). Trimming removed 6 bases from V and 7 bases from J, with 15 bases in between. CDR3 coding DNA: TGCAGTGCCGCTTGGGGTTCGGCGACCCAGTACTTC. Amino acid sequence: CSAAWGSATQYF.

This clonotype was picked up a small number of times. The chain links TRBV7-4 to TRBJ1-2; D ambiguous. In germline, CDR1 is SGHVT, CDR2 SQSDAQ. V was trimmed by 3 bases and J by 6 bases, leaving 17 bases between them. The CDR3 has 15 residues. The CDR3 DNA follows: TGTGCCAGCAGCTTCAGCAGCAGGCCCCAGCATGGCTACACCTTC. Protein: CASSFSSRPQHGYTF.

This chain joins TRBV24-1 and TRBJ2-2; 8 bases fit TRBD1. The CDR3 totals 18 residues. After removal of 3 bases from V and 4 bases from J, the junction contained 12 bases not matched to a gene. Germline loops: CDR1 KGHDR, CDR2 SFDVKD. The CDR3 loop is CATSDRRGPDRVTGELFF. DNA of the CDR3: TGTGCCACCAGTGATCGCCGGGGTCCGGACAGGGTCACCGGGGAGCTGTTTTTT.

The chain combines TRBV10-3 with TRBJ1-5; D call uncertain. Between the trimmed V and J ends, which lost 0 bases and 4 bases, there was a span of 7 bases. The CDR3 loop spans 14 amino acids. Germline CDR1 reads ENHRY; CDR2 reads SYGVKD. The CDR3 DNA reads as TGTGCCATCAGTGAGTCAGGAGGGAATCAGCCCCAGCATTTT. The encoded protein is CAISESGGNQPQHF.

The genes are TRBV4-2 and TRBJ2-3; 12 positions agree with TRBD2. Germline V gives CDR1 LGHNA, CDR2 YNFKEQ. The ends lost 2 bases at V and 4 bases at J; junction bases unmatched: 4. The CDR3 is 16 residues long. CDR3 region: CASSQTSGGRADTQYF. The CDR3 nucleotides read TGTGCCAGCAGCCAAACTAGCGGGGGGAGGGCAGATACGCAGTATTTT.

This clonotype appeared a few times. The chain employs TRBV7-2 and TRBJ1-1; 8 nucleotides line up with TRBD1. V was pared by 5 bases and J by 1 base, with 6 bases of the junction left unmatched. Germline values: CDR1 SGHTA, CDR2 FQGNSA. This CDR3 region has 15 residues. The CDR3 sequence: CASSPWDRPNTEAFF. DNA of the CDR3: TGTGCCAGCAGCCCTTGGGACAGGCCGAACACTGAAGCTTTCTTT. Full variable domain (outside the CDR3, taken from reference TRBV7-2 and TRBJ1-1): GAGVSQSPSNKVTEKGKDVELRCDPISGHTALYWYRQSLGQGLEFLIYFQGNSAPDKSGLPSDRFSAERTGGSVSTLTIQRTQQEDSAVYLCASSPWDRPNTEAFFGQGTRLTVV.

The chain has TRBV20-1 and TRBJ2-1; a weak D match, TRBD1 (5 bases). V lost 3 bases, J lost 4 bases, and 13 bases lay in between. The CDR3 contains 14 residues. Germline V gene lookup returns CDR1 DFQATT and CDR2 SNEGSKA (reference sequence). The DNA for the CDR3 is TGCAGTGCTAGCGATACAGGAAGGTACAATGAGCAGTTCTTC. Translating it yields CSASDTGRYNEQFF.

This chain uses TRBV10-3 with TRBJ2-4; 14 bases line up with TRBD2. The better agreement between TRBJ2-7 and the DNA end casts doubt on the J call. Per the germline V gene, CDR1 is ENHRY and CDR2 is SYGVKD. This CDR3 region has 14 residues. For the CDR3, the DNA is TGTGCCATCAAAGGGACTAGCGGGGGTTACGAGCAGTACTTC. Protein sequence: CAIKGTSGGYEQYF.

This chain uses TRBV9 with TRBJ2-3; D uncertain. V was pared by 3 bases and J by 0 bases, with 23 bases between. The CDR3 is made up of 19 amino acids. From germline, CDR1 is SGDLS and CDR2 YYNGEE. In DNA form, the CDR3 reads TGTGCCAGCAGCGCGTCCCCAGCAGGTCACCCCAGAAGCACAGATACGCAGTATTTT. Amino acid sequence: CASSASPAGHPRSTDTQYF.

This chain links TRBV15 with TRBJ2-1, with D possibly TRBD2 on 6 matching bases. The CDR3 runs 13 residues. Trimming removed 6 bases from V and 5 bases from J, with 11 bases in between. From germline, CDR1 is LNHNV and CDR2 YYDKDF (reference sequence). Written as DNA, the CDR3 is TGTGCCACCAGGTGGGGGGTAAACAATGAGCAGTTCTTC. Translated, it gives CATRWGVNNEQFF.

Turning to this clonotype: Just one base apart from a much larger clone, this may be a read error. The chain links TRBV7-8 to TRBJ2-5; D uncertain. The CDR3 contains 13 residues. Looked up from germline, CDR1 is SGHVS and CDR2 is FQNEAQ. The CDR3 region is CANSLVSEETQYF. As DNA, the CDR3 is TGTGCCAACAGCTTGGTGTCTGAAGAGACCCAGTACTTC.

V is TRBV20-1 and J is TRBJ2-5, with 8 bases lining up with TRBD1. The CDR3 extends over 15 amino acids. From germline, CDR1 is DFQATT and CDR2 SNEGSKA (reference sequence). With 5 bases clipped from V and 0 bases from J, the junction kept 8 bases outside the gene matches. The DNA of the CDR3 is TGCAGTGCTTCTACATGGGACAGGAACCAAGAGACCCAGTACTTC. Protein: CSASTWDRNQETQYF.

This clonotype was counted only a few times. J is TRBJ2-7 and V is TRBV28, with a tentative D call TRBD2 (5 bases). The V gene's germline CDR1 is MDHEN and CDR2 SYDVKM. V was cut by 3 bases and J by 2 bases, with 11 bases left in between. The CDR3 has 14 amino acids. The CDR3 spells CASSLSLGAYEQYF. CDR3 sequence (DNA): TGTGCCAGCAGTTTGTCCCTCGGGGCCTACGAGCAGTACTTC.

The chain recombines TRBV5-6 with TRBJ2-5, with 13 bases lining up with TRBD2. The J call may be in error: the DNA end matches TRBJ2-7 better. The CDR3 has 14 amino acids. Germline V gives CDR1 SGHDT, CDR2 YYEEEE. In DNA form, the CDR3 reads TGTGCCAGCAGCCACACTAGCGGGGGGGGCGAGCAGTACTTC. Protein product: CASSHTSGGGEQYF.

This sequence joins TRBV6-6 and TRBJ1-4; 9 bases agree with TRBD1. The germline V gene has CDR1 MNHNY and CDR2 SVGAGI (reference sequence). The CDR3 is 15 amino acids. V dropped 2 bases and J dropped 13; count of bases not matched to a gene: 11. DNA of the CDR3: TGTGCCAGCAGTTACCTCTGGACAGGGGCCTTAAGACTGTTTTTT. Translated: CASSYLWTGALRLFF.

J is TRBJ2-7 and V is TRBV28; TRBD2 matches 10 bases. There are 15 residues in the CDR3. J was trimmed by 0 bases and V by 5 bases; bases with no gene match: 4. Germline CDR1 reads MDHEN; CDR2 reads SYDVKM. The CDR3 nucleotides are TGTGCCAGCAGTGAACTAGCGGGGATCTCCTACGAGCAGTACTTC. Encoded protein: CASSELAGISYEQYF.

This clonotype came up once. The chain has TRBV24-1 and TRBJ2-1; TRBD2 matches 8 bases. The CDR3 totals 13 residues. The germline gives CDR1 KGHDR, CDR2 SFDVKD. The V and J ends lost 4 bases and 7 bases, in that order; junction bases with no gene match: 2. The CDR3 sequence: CATSDRLANEQFF. As DNA, the CDR3 is TGTGCCACCAGTGACAGACTAGCGAATGAGCAGTTCTTC.

This clonotype was detected only a few times. The rearrangement links TRBV7-2 to TRBJ2-1; a weak D match, TRBD1 (5 bases). The CDR3 sequence is 16 residues long. Germline V gene data show CDR1 as SGHTA and CDR2 as FQGNSA. Between the trimmed V and J ends, which lost 3 bases and 4 bases, there was a span of 16 bases. This chain's CDR3 is CASSLGRLTTYNEQFF. CDR3 bases: TGTGCCAGCAGCTTGGGGCGCCTCACGACATACAATGAGCAGTTCTTC.

V gene TRBV6-6 combines with J gene TRBJ2-4, with TRBD1 matching over 8 bases. With the DNA end fitting TRBJ2-7 better, the J assignment may be wrong. The CDR3 runs 17 residues. CDR1 and CDR2 from the germline V gene are MNHNY and SVGAGI (reference sequence). CDR3 protein: CASSYSNPGQGADEQYF. In DNA, the CDR3 is TGTGCCAGCAGTTACTCGAACCCGGGGCAGGGGGCAGACGAGCAGTACTTC.

A few counts support this clonotype. The chain has TRBV12-3 or TRBV12-4 and TRBJ1-1, with 9 positions matching TRBD1. Trimming took 2 bases from V and 5 from J; bases not matched to a gene: 3. The CDR3 spans 14 residues. The CDR3 region has the DNA TGTGCCAGCAGTTTACGGACAGGGGTAACTGAAGCTTTCTTT. Translating gives CASSLRTGVTEAFF.

The gene calls are TRBV7-2 and TRBJ2-1; 12 bases map to TRBD2. V was clipped by 5 bases and J by 5 bases; unmatched bases: 7. CDR3 length: 16 residues. The germline V gene has CDR1 SGHTA and CDR2 FQGNSA. The CDR3 sequence: CASSARLAGANNEQFF. CDR3 DNA: TGTGCCAGCAGCGCCCGACTAGCGGGGGCCAACAATGAGCAGTTCTTC.

This clonotype was seen a few times. The J gene is TRBJ2-4, the V gene TRBV7-9; 9 positions agree with TRBD2. The J call may be wrong; the DNA end is better matched by TRBJ2-5. Germline CDR1 reads SEHNR; CDR2 reads FQNEAQ (reference sequence). This CDR3 is 16 amino acids long. CDR3 nucleotides: TGTGCCAGCAGCCCCGGCGCGGGGGGGCTGAAAGAGACCCAGTACTTC. Amino acids: CASSPGAGGLKETQYF.

DNA of the CDR3: TGCAGTGCTAGAGAGGAGGGGAACGAGCAGTACTTC. Its protein is CSAREEGNEQYF. This chain joins TRBV20-1 and TRBJ2-7, with a possible D match to TRBD2 (6 bases). The CDR3 is 12 residues long. Trimming took off 0 bases at V and 5 bases at J, with 8 bases between the two ends. Germline V gene lookup returns CDR1 DFQATT and CDR2 SNEGSKA (reference sequence).

This chain uses TRBV6-5 with TRBJ2-7; D is possibly TRBD2 (6 bases). V dropped 6 bases and J dropped 2 bases, with 11 bases sitting between them. The CDR3 loop spans 13 amino acids. Germline CDR1 and CDR2: MNHEY and SVGAGI. Written as DNA, the CDR3 is TGTGCCAGCAGAGGGACTCGTACCTACGAGCAGTACTTC. Its translation: CASRGTRTYEQYF.

V is TRBV20-1 and J is TRBJ2-4, with 8 bases lining up with TRBD2. The germline CDR1 and CDR2 sequences are DFQATT and SNEGSKA (reference sequence). CDR3 length: 14 amino acids. The ends lost 6 bases at V and 13 bases at J; junction bases unmatched: 17. CDR3 loop: CSATLRLGRGEQYF. For the CDR3, the DNA is TGCAGTGCAACCCTTCGACTAGGGCGGGGGGAGCAGTACTTC.

The genes are TRBV27 and TRBJ2-7; the D is unclear. This CDR3 has 14 amino acids. Germline values: CDR1 MNHEY, CDR2 SMNVEV (reference sequence). V lost 5 bases to trimming and J lost 2 bases, with 13 bases between them. The CDR3 loop reads CASSEASTTYEQYF. CDR3 DNA: TGTGCCAGCAGTGAGGCCAGTACAACCTACGAGCAGTACTTC.

This sequence joins TRBV9 and TRBJ2-5; D may match TRBD1 or TRBD2 (6 bases each). Germline loops: CDR1 SGDLS, CDR2 YYNGEE. The CDR3 totals 15 residues. V lost 0 bases, J lost 11 bases, and 20 bases lay in between. CDR3 nucleotide sequence: TGTGCCAGCAGCGTAGATGGGGGGCATCTAGGGGAGCAGTACTTC. Protein: CASSVDGGHLGEQYF.

J is TRBJ2-1 and V is TRBV28, with 10 nucleotides matching TRBD2. V was pared by 5 bases and J by 5 bases, with 12 bases of the junction left unmatched. CDR1 is MDHEN, CDR2 SYDVKM, per germline. This CDR3 contains 17 residues. CDR3 bases: TGTGCCAGCAGTCCCCTCCCGGCTAGCGGGAGTCACAATGAGCAGTTCTTC. This sequence encodes CASSPLPASGSHNEQFF. Supplemented by reference TRBV28 and TRBJ2-1, the full variable domain reads DVKVTQSSRYLVKRTGEKVFLECVQDMDHENMFWYRQDPGLGLRLIYFSYDVKMKEKGDIPEGYSVSREKKERFSLILESASTNQTSMYLCASSPLPASGSHNEQFFGPGTRLTVL.